The present T cell receptor beta chain was sequenced within a study of shared clonotypes between healthy human individuals. Study-wide results and caveats: A handful of donors held about 5% of naive CD4 clonotypes in common. Few donors limited the genetic and exposure-history diversity represented. Non-shared clonotypes showed lower generation probabilities than clonotypes common to all four donors.

A note on this clone: Its antigen remains unidentified.

The CDR3 totals 13 residues. The V segment lost 10 bases and the J segment 0 bases; nucleotides outside the gene matches: 6. Germline V lookup: CDR1 ENHRY, CDR2 SYGVKD. Clones were sequenced by immunoSEQ multiplex PCR, and TCRdb holds only the in-frame ones, with some missing. Among 2 million to 2.5 million clones listed, approximately 94% were seen once. The clonotype originates from a young man in good health. Some clones in this sample may be carry-over from other donors' samples. This rearrangement joins TRBV10-3 to TRBJ2-7; 7 nucleotides agree with TRBD1. Material: naive CD4+ T cells from PBMCs. Subset given: CD45RA+ positively selected. CDR3 residues: CATRRDSSYEQYF. DNA of the CDR3: TGTGCCACCCGAAGGGACAGCTCCTACGAGCAGTACTTC.